The present entry profiles one T cell receptor beta chain with its context. The CDR3 is made up of 12 amino acids. V lost 3 bases and J lost 2, with 4 bases in between. Germline V lookup: CDR1 ENHRY, CDR2 SYGVKD. This entry belongs to a study of response to subunit inactivated influenza vaccine. TCRdb analysed the RT-PCR reads with MiXCR anew, one entry per CDR3 protein. The table shows over 300,000 distinct CDR3 sequences, with 21% occurring only once. The clonotype was recovered from a man aged 50 to 69 who received an inactivated influenza vaccine. This chain links TRBV10-3 with TRBJ1-1; D is unclear. Sequenced here: PBMCs from blood, sampled less than 22 months after vaccination. The DNA for the CDR3 is TGTGCCATCAGTGAACATAACACTGAAGCTTTCTTT. Its protein is CAISEHNTEAFF.